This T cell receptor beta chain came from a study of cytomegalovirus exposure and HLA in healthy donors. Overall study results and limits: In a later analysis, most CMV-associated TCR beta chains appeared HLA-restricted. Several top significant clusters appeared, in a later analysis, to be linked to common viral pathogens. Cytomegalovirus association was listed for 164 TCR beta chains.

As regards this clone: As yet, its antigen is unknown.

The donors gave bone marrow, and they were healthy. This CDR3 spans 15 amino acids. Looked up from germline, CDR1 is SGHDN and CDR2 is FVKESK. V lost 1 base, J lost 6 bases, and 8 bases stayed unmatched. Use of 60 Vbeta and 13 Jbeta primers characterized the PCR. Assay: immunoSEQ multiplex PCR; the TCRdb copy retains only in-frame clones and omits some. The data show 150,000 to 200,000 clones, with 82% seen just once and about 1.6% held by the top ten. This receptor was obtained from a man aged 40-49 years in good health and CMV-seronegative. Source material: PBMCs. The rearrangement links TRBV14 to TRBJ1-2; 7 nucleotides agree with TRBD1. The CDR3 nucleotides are TGTGCCAGCAGCCAAGGGGAAGACAGGGTCAATGGCTACACCTTC. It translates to CASSQGEDRVNGYTF.